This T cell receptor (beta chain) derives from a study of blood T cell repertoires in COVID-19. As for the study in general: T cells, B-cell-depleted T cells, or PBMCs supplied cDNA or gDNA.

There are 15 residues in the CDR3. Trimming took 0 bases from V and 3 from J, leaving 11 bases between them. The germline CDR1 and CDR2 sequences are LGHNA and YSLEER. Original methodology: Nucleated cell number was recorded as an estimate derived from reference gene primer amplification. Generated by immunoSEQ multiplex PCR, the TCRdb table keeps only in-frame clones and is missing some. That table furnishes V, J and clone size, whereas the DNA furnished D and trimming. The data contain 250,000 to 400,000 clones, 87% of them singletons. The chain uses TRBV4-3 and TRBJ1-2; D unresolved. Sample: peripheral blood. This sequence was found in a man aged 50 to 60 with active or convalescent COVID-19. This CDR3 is CASSQEPHTDYGYTF. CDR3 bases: TGCGCCAGCAGCCAAGAACCTCACACCGACTATGGCTACACCTTC.